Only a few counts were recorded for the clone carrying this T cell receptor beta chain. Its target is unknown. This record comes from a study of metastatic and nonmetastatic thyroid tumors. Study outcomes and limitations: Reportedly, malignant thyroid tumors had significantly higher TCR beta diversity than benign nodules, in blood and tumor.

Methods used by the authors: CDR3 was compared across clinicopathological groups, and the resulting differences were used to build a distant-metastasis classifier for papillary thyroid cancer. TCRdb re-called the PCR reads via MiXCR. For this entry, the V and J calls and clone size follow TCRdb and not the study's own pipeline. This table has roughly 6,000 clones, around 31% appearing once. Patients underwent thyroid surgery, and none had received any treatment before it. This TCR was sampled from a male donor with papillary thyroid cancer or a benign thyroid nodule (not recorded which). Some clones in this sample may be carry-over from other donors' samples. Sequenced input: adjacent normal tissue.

The CDR3 DNA follows: TGTGCCACCAGTGATGATAACTATGGCTACACCTTC. It specifies CATSDDNYGYTF. This chain links TRBV24-1 with TRBJ1-2; D remains ambiguous. V lost 3 bases, J lost 1 base, and 2 bases lay in between. The germline gives CDR1 KGHDR, CDR2 SFDVKD. The CDR3 extends over 12 amino acids.